This T cell receptor beta chain was sequenced in a study of shared clonotypes between healthy human individuals. TCRdb's table, derived via immunoSEQ multiplex PCR, lists solely in-frame clones and lacks some. The sample lists about 2,500,000 clones, approximately 94% seen once, with roughly 0.14% in the top ten. This CDR3 region has 14 residues. The chain recombines TRBV21-1 with TRBJ2-7; the listed D gene, TRBD1, was not tested against the DNA. TRBV21-1 is recorded as a pseudogene. Sequenced sample: naive CD4+ T cells sorted from blood. Subset in this sample: CD45RA+ positively selected. This receptor was identified in a man aged 18-30 years in good health. The CDR3 DNA reads TGTGCCAGCAGCAGACGGGACAAACTCTACGAGCAGTACTTC. Amino acid sequence: CASSRRDKLYEQYF.